This note documents a single TCR beta chain sequence. This CDR3 is 14 amino acids long. With 3 bases clipped from V and 3 bases from J, the junction kept 3 bases outside the gene matches. Per the germline V gene, CDR1 is ENHRY and CDR2 is SYGVKD. The data stem from a study of blood T cell repertoires in COVID-19. Some clones are missing from TCRdb's copy, which holds only in-frame ones; the method was immunoSEQ multiplex PCR. The table shows 100,000 to 150,000 clones, with 65% to 90% occurring only once. The sample consisted of PBMCs or T cells enriched from blood (not recorded which). The gene calls are TRBV10-3 and TRBJ2-5; 8 bases map to TRBD2. The clonotype originates from a woman aged 45-65 years who had recovered from COVID-19. CDR3: CAISETGGKETQYF. The CDR3 region has the DNA TGTGCCATCAGTGAAACGGGAGGGAAAGAGACCCAGTACTTC.